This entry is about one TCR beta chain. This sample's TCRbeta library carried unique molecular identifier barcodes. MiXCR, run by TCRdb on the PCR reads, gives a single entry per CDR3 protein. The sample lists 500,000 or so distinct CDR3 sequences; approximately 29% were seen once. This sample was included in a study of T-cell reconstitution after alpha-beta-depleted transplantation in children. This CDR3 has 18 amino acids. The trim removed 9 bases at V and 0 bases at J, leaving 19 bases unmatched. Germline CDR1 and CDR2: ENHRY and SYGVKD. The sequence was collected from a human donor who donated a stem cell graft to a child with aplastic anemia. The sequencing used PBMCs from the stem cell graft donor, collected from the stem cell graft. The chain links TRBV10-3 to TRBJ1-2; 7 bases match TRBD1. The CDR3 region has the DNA TGTGCCATGCGAGGGGGGTCCGGGACAGATTTAGCTAACTATGGCTACACCTTC. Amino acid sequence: CAMRGGSGTDLANYGYTF.